What follows is one T cell receptor (beta chain) and its context. Its antigen is not known. The data derive from a study of beta chain features in type 1 diabetes. Since all of the isolated RNA was reverse transcribed, expressed TCRB transcripts were what got sequenced. The repertoire was sequenced with immunoSEQ multiplex PCR; TCRdb's copy has only in-frame clones and lacks some. The profile shows about 140,000 clones, about 7.1% of them singletons. Study results and caveats: Among patients with Type 1 diabetes, TCRB CDR3s were moderately but significantly shorter in every one of the four CD4+ subsets.

Sequencing used central memory CD4+ T cells from blood. This sequence was found in a woman between 25 and 40 years old in good health.

The CDR3 DNA reads TGTGCCAGTAGTGACCAAACCAGACTCACAGATACGCAGTATTTT. Its protein is CASSDQTRLTDTQYF. This chain connects TRBV19 to TRBJ2-3; D call uncertain. This CDR3 has 15 residues. V lost 5 bases and J lost 2, with 14 bases in between. Germline assignment: CDR1 LNHDA and CDR2 SQIVND (reference sequence).